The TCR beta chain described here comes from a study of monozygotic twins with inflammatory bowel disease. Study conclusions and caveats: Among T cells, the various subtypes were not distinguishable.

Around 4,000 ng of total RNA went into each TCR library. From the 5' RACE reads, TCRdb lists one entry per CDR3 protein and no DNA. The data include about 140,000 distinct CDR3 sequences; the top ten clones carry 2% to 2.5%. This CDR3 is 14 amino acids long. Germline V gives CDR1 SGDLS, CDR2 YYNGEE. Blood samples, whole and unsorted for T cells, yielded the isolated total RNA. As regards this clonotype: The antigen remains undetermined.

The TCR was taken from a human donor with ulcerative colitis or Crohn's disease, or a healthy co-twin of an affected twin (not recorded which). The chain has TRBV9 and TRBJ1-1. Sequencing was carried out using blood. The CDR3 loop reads CASSVVTVNTEAFF. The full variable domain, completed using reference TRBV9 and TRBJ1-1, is DSGVTQTPKHLITATGQRVTLRCSPRSGDLSVYWYQQSLDQGLQFLIQYYNGEERAKGNILERFSAQQFPDLHSELNLSSLELGDSALYFCASSVVTVNTEAFFGQGTRLTVV.